Below, 23 T cell receptor beta chains from the same sample are listed, as sequenced in a study of blood T cell repertoires in COVID-19. Measured with immunoSEQ multiplex PCR; TCRdb has only the in-frame clones, and not every one. The sample includes some 340,000 clones, approximately 89% seen only once; the top ten take approximately 5%. Sequencing was carried out using PBMCs or T cells enriched from blood (not recorded which). The source is a woman in her twenties or thirties who had recovered from COVID-19.

The gene calls are TRBV7-2 and TRBJ1-2; 7 positions agree with TRBD1. Germline CDR1 is SGHTA and CDR2 is FQGNSA. The V and J ends lost 1 base and 1 base, in that order; junction bases with no gene match: 6. CDR3 length: 16 amino acids. CDR3: CASSLDGQGGNYGYTF. CDR3 nucleotide sequence: TGTGCCAGCAGCTTAGATGGGCAGGGGGGTAACTATGGCTACACCTTC.

This chain joins TRBV27 and TRBJ1-1, with D hard to call. Trimming removed 7 bases at V and 5 bases at J, with 8 bases between. This CDR3 is built from 11 residues. CDR1 is MNHEY, CDR2 SMNVEV, per germline (reference sequence). The CDR3 DNA reads TGTGCCAGCAAGGCGCGGACTGAAGCTTTCTTT. Amino acids: CASKARTEAFF.

The CDR3: CASSLLQGRGAFF. As DNA, the CDR3 is TGTGCCAGCAGTTTATTGCAGGGCCGTGGGGCTTTCTTT. The J gene is TRBJ1-1, the V gene TRBV28, with D tentatively TRBD1 (5 bases). Trimming pared 1 base from V and 11 bases from J, leaving 14 bases between. The germline V gene has CDR1 MDHEN and CDR2 SYDVKM. The CDR3 totals 13 residues.

The gene calls are TRBV7-8 and TRBJ1-2; D not resolved. Trimming pared 1 base from V and 0 bases from J, leaving 9 bases between. The CDR3 is 15 amino acids. Germline V gene data show CDR1 as SGHVS and CDR2 as FQNEAQ. CDR3 sequence (DNA): TGTGCCAGCAGCTTAGGGCGGGCAACTAACTATGGCTACACCTTC. Protein product: CASSLGRATNYGYTF.

The chain carries TRBV20-1 and TRBJ2-3; D is possibly TRBD1 (5 bases). The CDR3 sequence is 11 residues long. Trimming took off 6 bases at V and 6 bases at J, with 10 bases between the two ends. Germline CDR1 DFQATT, CDR2 SNEGSKA (reference sequence). The chain's CDR3 is CSAQGDDTQYF. CDR3 DNA: TGCAGTGCCCAGGGTGATGATACGCAGTATTTT.

The rearrangement links TRBV15 to TRBJ2-4; TRBD1 is a possible D gene (5 bases). V was trimmed by 0 bases and J by 0 bases, leaving 9 bases between them. Germline values: CDR1 LNHNV, CDR2 YYDKDF (reference sequence). This CDR3 contains 16 residues. The CDR3 nucleotides are TGTGCCACCAGCAGAGAAAGGGGTACAGCCAAAAACATTCAGTACTTC. This gives the protein CATSRERGTAKNIQYF.

The genes are TRBV6-5 and TRBJ2-5; TRBD1 agrees at 9 bases. The germline V gene has CDR1 MNHEY and CDR2 SVGAGI. The CDR3 has 14 residues. The V and J ends lost 10 bases and 5 bases, in that order; junction bases with no gene match: 11. In DNA, the CDR3 is TGTGCCAAAGGGACAGGGAACCCCCCGGAGACCCAGTACTTC. It specifies CAKGTGNPPETQYF.

The chain joins TRBV6-5 to TRBJ2-7; TRBD1 might be the D (5 bases). From germline, CDR1 is MNHEY and CDR2 SVGAGI. The ends were cut back, 0 bases at V and 3 bases at J, with 15 bases in the middle. The CDR3 length is 16 residues. CDR3 DNA: TGTGCCAGCAGTTACTCGATGCACAGGCTCTACTACGAGCAGTACTTC. It codes for CASSYSMHRLYYEQYF.

The chain joins TRBV19 to TRBJ1-5; a possible D gene is TRBD1 (6 bases). V lost 0 bases and J lost 3, with 12 bases in between. CDR1 is LNHDA, CDR2 SQIVND, per germline (reference sequence). This CDR3 spans 16 amino acids. The CDR3 nucleotides read TGTGCCAGTAGTATAGATCTGGGGGCCGCCAATCAGCCCCAGCATTTT. It yields the protein CASSIDLGAANQPQHF.

The rearrangement links TRBV6-2 or TRBV6-3 to TRBJ1-1; no clear D gene. V lost 5 bases, J lost 2 bases, and 9 bases lay in between. Germline V lookup: CDR1 MNHEY, CDR2 SVGEGT. This CDR3 contains 13 residues. In DNA, the CDR3 is TGTGCCAGCAGTACCCGAGCAAACACTGAAGCTTTCTTT. Its translation is CASSTRANTEAFF.

This chain joins TRBV11-1 and TRBJ2-3; the match to TRBD2 covers 10 bases. V lost 5 bases, J lost 5 bases, and 4 bases stayed unmatched. Germline V gene lookup returns CDR1 SGHAT and CDR2 FQDESV (reference sequence). CDR3 length: 14 residues. The CDR3 loop reads CASSPGLAQDTQYF. Here the CDR3 DNA reads TGTGCCAGCAGCCCGGGACTAGCGCAAGATACGCAGTATTTT.

The chain uses TRBV19 and TRBJ1-2, with a tentative D call TRBD1 (5 bases). The CDR3 totals 16 residues. Looked up from germline, CDR1 is LNHDA and CDR2 is SQIVND (reference sequence). The germline V and J ends were trimmed by 4 bases and 0 bases, with 15 bases remaining between them. The CDR3 DNA reads as TGTGCCAGTAGTAACACCAAGGACACCACTAACTATGGCTACACCTTC. Its protein is CASSNTKDTTNYGYTF.

This clone occurred once. The chain uses TRBV11-2 and TRBJ1-1; D gene unclear. The germline V gene encodes CDR1 SGHAT and CDR2 FQNNGV. Trimming removed 1 base at V and 1 base at J, with 4 bases between. This CDR3 contains 13 residues. The CDR3 protein is CASSLAGNTEAFF. The DNA for the CDR3 is TGTGCCAGCAGCTTAGCAGGGAACACTGAAGCTTTCTTT. The full variable domain, rest sourced from reference TRBV11-2 and TRBJ1-1, is EAGVAQSPRYKIIEKRQSVAFWCNPISGHATLYWYQQILGQGPKLLIQFQNNGVVDDSQLPKDRFSAERLKGVDSTLKIQPAKLEDSAVYLCASSLAGNTEAFFGQGTRLTVV.

This rearrangement joins TRBV2 to TRBJ1-5; D perhaps matches TRBD1 (6 bases). The CDR3 extends over 13 amino acids. CDR1 SNHLY and CDR2 FYNNEI come from the germline V gene. V dropped 8 bases and J dropped 3 bases, with 11 bases sitting between them. The CDR3 nucleotides are TGTGCCAGCGGACGGGACAACAATCAGCCCCAGCATTTT. It is translated as CASGRDNNQPQHF.

The chain uses TRBV9 and TRBJ2-7, with D hard to call. CDR1 and CDR2 (germline): SGDLS, YYNGEE. The CDR3 runs to 15 residues. Trimming shortened V by 0 bases and J by 1 base, and 11 bases separated the two germline ends. The CDR3 loop reads CASSVGPGWSYEQYF. In DNA, the CDR3 is TGTGCCAGCAGCGTAGGCCCAGGCTGGTCCTACGAGCAGTACTTC.

V is TRBV3-1 (or the pseudogene TRBV3-2) and J is TRBJ2-7, with 7 positions matching TRBD2. Trimming at V came to 4 bases and at J to 0 bases, leaving 3 bases not matched to a gene. Germline CDR1 is LGHDT and CDR2 is YNNKEL (reference sequence). This CDR3 comprises 14 residues. CDR3 bases: TGTGCCAGCAGCCGGACTAGGGACTCCTACGAGCAGTACTTC. Translated: CASSRTRDSYEQYF.

This clone was seen a single time. V and J are TRBV3-1 (or the pseudogene TRBV3-2) and TRBJ2-5; the D is unclear. CDR1 and CDR2 (germline): LGHDT, YNNKEL (reference sequence). This CDR3 spans 14 amino acids. V lost 4 bases and J lost 2, with 11 bases in between. The CDR3 nucleotides read TGTGCCAGCAGCCGTAGATCCTATCAAGAGACCCAGTACTTC. As protein: CASSRRSYQETQYF.

The genes are TRBV28 and TRBJ1-1; no clear D gene. Germline lookup yields CDR1 MDHEN and CDR2 SYDVKM. V gave up 7 bases and J gave up 3 bases, with 6 bases separating them. The CDR3 extends over 11 amino acids. The CDR3: CASMGDTEAFF. CDR3 nucleotides: TGTGCCAGCATGGGAGACACTGAAGCTTTCTTT.

This clone showed up just once. The chain recombines TRBV27 with TRBJ1-3; D might be TRBD1 (6 bases). The germline V gene has CDR1 MNHEY and CDR2 SMNVEV (reference sequence). The CDR3 has 14 amino acids. V gave up 5 bases and J gave up 10 bases, with 18 bases separating them. CDR3 DNA: TGTGCCAGCAGTGGACCCGGGACACCCAGGACCATATATTTT. Residues: CASSGPGTPRTIYF.

This clone was counted a single time. This chain uses TRBV27 with TRBJ2-7; a possible D gene is TRBD2 (6 bases). Trimming removed 7 bases from V and 6 bases from J, with 22 bases in between. There are 15 residues in the CDR3. From germline, CDR1 is MNHEY and CDR2 SMNVEV (reference sequence). CDR3 nucleotides: TGTGCCAGCACCTCGTTGGGCGGGGTTCCTGGCGAGCAGTACTTC. The encoded protein is CASTSLGGVPGEQYF.

This rearrangement joins TRBV11-2 to TRBJ2-7; the D gene is possibly TRBD1 (8 bases). Germline V lookup: CDR1 SGHAT, CDR2 FQNNGV. Trimming stripped 7 bases from V and 1 base from J, with 17 bases between. CDR3 length: 15 amino acids. The CDR3, as DNA: TGTGCCAGCACACAGGGGGGGGGTGCATCCTACGAGCAGTACTTC. Its protein product is CASTQGGGASYEQYF. Full variable domain (outside the CDR3, taken from reference TRBV11-2 and TRBJ2-7): EAGVAQSPRYKIIEKRQSVAFWCNPISGHATLYWYQQILGQGPKLLIQFQNNGVVDDSQLPKDRFSAERLKGVDSTLKIQPAKLEDSAVYLCASTQGGGASYEQYFGPGTRLTVT.

The chain recombines TRBV11-1 with TRBJ2-5, with TRBD2 identical over 8 bases. CDR1 is SGHAT, CDR2 FQDESV, per germline (reference sequence). CDR3 length: 13 residues. The V segment lost 2 bases and the J segment 5 bases; nucleotides outside the gene matches: 1. The CDR3 sequence: CASSLLAGETQYF. The CDR3 DNA reads as TGTGCCAGCAGCTTATTAGCGGGGGAGACCCAGTACTTC. Using reference TRBV11-1 and TRBJ2-5 for the parts outside the CDR3, the full variable domain is EAEVAQSPRYKITEKSQAVAFWCDPISGHATLYWYRQILGQGPELLVQFQDESVVDDSQLPKDRFSAERLKGVDSTLKIQPAELGDSAMYLCASSLLAGETQYFGPGTRLLVL.

The V and J genes are TRBV5-1 and TRBJ1-4, with 7 bases identical to TRBD1. This CDR3 has 14 residues. CDR1 is SGHRS and CDR2 is YFSETQ in the germline V gene. With V trimmed by 0 bases and J by 7 bases, 3 bases remained unmatched. CDR3 sequence reads: CASSLGQGPEKLFF. CDR3 coding DNA: TGCGCCAGCAGCTTGGGACAGGGACCTGAAAAACTGTTTTTT.